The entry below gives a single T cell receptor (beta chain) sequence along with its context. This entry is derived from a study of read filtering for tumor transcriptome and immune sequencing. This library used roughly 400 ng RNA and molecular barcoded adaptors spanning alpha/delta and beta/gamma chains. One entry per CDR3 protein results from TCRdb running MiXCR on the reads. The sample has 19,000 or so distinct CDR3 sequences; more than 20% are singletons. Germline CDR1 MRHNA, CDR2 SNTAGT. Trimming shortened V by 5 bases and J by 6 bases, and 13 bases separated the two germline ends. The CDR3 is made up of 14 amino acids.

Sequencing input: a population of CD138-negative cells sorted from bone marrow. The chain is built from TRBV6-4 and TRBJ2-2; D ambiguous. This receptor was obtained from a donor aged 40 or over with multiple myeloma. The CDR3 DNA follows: TGTGCCAGCAGTCGGAAGGGCGAAGCCGGGGAGCTGTTTTTT. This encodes CASSRKGEAGELFF.